This T cell receptor beta chain was recorded in a study of blood T cell repertoires in COVID-19. Turning to the study itself: The samples span acute and convalescent COVID-19 from the United States, Italy and Spain. Sample material is recorded as cDNA or gDNA derived from T cells, B-cell-depleted T cells, or PBMCs.

Methods used by the authors: The authors estimated nucleated cell counts from reference gene primer amplification. Using immunoSEQ multiplex PCR, the repertoire was profiled, and TCRdb retains in-frame clones only, with some absent. That table supplies the V and J calls and clone size; D and trimming were determined from the DNA. The table has 200,000 or so clones, more than 65% seen once. Trimming cost V 0 bases and J 4 bases, with 18 bases left between them. The CDR3 totals 17 residues. Per the germline V gene, CDR1 is MGHRA and CDR2 is YSYEKL. V and J are TRBV4-1 and TRBJ1-2, with D perhaps TRBD1 (6 bases). This clonotype was obtained from an older woman with acute or convalescent COVID-19. Sequences were obtained from peripheral blood. This CDR3 is CASSQDHDLGASYGYTF. For the CDR3, the DNA is TGCGCCAGCAGCCAAGATCACGACCTGGGGGCCAGCTATGGCTACACCTTC.